This TCR beta chain was found in a study of a mutant IDH1 vaccine in newly diagnosed glioma. In the case of this clone: Its antigen is still unknown.

CDR3 length: 16 residues. Germline values: CDR1 MNHNS, CDR2 SASEGT. V gave up 2 bases and J gave up 1 base, with 13 bases separating them. Some clones are missing from TCRdb's copy, which holds only in-frame ones; the method was immunoSEQ multiplex PCR. In the table there are around 45,000 clones, roughly 91% of which are singletons. Time point described: week 35, safety follow-up. It was 300 ug of mutant IDH1 20-mer peptide that made up each vaccine dose, given with topical imiquimod. The sequence derives from a woman aged 40 to 49 with glioma. The sequencing here drew on PBMCs, taken from a glioma patient whose treatment included an IDH1 peptide vaccine. The rearrangement uses TRBV6-1 and TRBJ2-3; D is ambiguous. CDR3: CASSEHRRGGTDTQYF. The CDR3 nucleotides are TGTGCCAGCAGTGAACACCGAAGAGGTGGCACAGATACGCAGTATTTT.